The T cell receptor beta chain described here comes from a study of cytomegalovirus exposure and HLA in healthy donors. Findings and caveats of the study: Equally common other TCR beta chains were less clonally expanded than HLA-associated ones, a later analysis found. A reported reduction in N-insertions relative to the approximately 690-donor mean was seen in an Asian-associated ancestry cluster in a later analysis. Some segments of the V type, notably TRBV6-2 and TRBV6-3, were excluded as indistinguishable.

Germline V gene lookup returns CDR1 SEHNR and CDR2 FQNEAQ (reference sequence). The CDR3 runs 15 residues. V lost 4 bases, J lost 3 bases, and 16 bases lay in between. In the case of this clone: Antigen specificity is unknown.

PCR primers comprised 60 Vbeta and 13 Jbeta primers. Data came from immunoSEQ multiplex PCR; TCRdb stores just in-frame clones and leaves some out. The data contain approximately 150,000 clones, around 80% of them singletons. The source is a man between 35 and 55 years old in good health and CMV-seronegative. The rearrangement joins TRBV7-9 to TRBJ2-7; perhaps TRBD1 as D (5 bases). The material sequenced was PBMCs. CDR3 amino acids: CASSSPWGRGYEQYF. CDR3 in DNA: TGTGCCAGCAGCTCCCCATGGGGCCGAGGCTACGAGCAGTACTTC.